This TCR beta chain was identified in a study of cytomegalovirus exposure and HLA in healthy donors. General study results and limits: Most CMV-associated TCR beta chains appeared HLA-restricted in a later analysis.

Germline CDR1 is ENHRY and CDR2 is SYGVKD. The CDR3 loop spans 13 amino acids. With V trimmed by 2 bases and J by 5 bases, 2 bases remained unmatched. On this clone: Its antigen is currently unknown.

PCR was performed using 60 Vbeta and 13 Jbeta primers. TCRdb keeps only in-frame clones here, not all; method: immunoSEQ multiplex PCR. The sample yields 150,000 to 200,000 clones, around 86% seen once. V and J are TRBV10-3 and TRBJ1-2; 7 nucleotides agree with TRBD1. The specimen was PBMCs. The TCR originated in a woman in her fifties or sixties in good health and CMV-seropositive. DNA for the CDR3: TGTGCCATCAGTGAGGGACAGGAATATGGCTACACCTTC. Translation: CAISEGQEYGYTF.